The clone carrying this T cell receptor beta chain was seen just once. Method: immunoSEQ multiplex PCR; TCRdb's copy keeps in-frame clones and lacks some. Here the sample spans some 290,000 clones, roughly 88% being singletons. It was during active infection that Seattle patients were enrolled and then longitudinally followed. Per the germline V gene, CDR1 is SGHRS and CDR2 is YFSETQ. The CDR3 totals 15 residues. V lost 0 bases, J lost 8 bases, and 7 bases stayed unmatched. This sample stems from a study of blood T cell repertoires in COVID-19. Sample: peripheral blood. The sequence was collected from a woman aged 25 to 39 with COVID-19, enrolled during active disease. This chain uses TRBV5-1 with TRBJ2-1, with 8 nucleotides matching TRBD2. The chain's CDR3 is CASSLGTGGPDEQFF. In DNA, the CDR3 is TGCGCCAGCAGCTTGGGCACGGGAGGGCCCGATGAGCAGTTCTTC.